The 23 T cell receptor beta chains given below trace back to one sample, sequenced in a study of shared clonotypes between healthy human individuals. Repertoires were generated with immunoSEQ multiplex PCR, while TCRdb's copy carries only in-frame clones and drops some. This table holds roughly 1,800,000 clones, over 85% found once. Naive CD8 cells were CD45RO-negative, positively selected for CCR7, excluding terminally differentiated effector memory CD45RA+ cells. Sequencing was performed on naive CD8+ T cells sorted from blood. The receptors were sampled from a man aged 18 to 29 in good health.

This clone showed up just once. The genes are TRBV21-1 and TRBJ1-2. TRBV21-1 is a pseudogene locus. The CDR3 has 16 amino acids. The CDR3 sequence is CASSKEPRGAICGYTF. The CDR3, as DNA: TGTGCCAGCAGCAAAGAACCCCGGGGGGCGATATGCGGCTACACCTTC.

This sequence joins TRBV4-1 and TRBJ2-7; the D is unclear. The germline V gene encodes CDR1 MGHRA and CDR2 YSYEKL. There are 15 residues in the CDR3. Trimming took off 0 bases at V and 2 bases at J, with 11 bases between the two ends. The CDR3 sequence is CASSQDGRQTYEQYF. In DNA form, the CDR3 reads TGCGCCAGCAGCCAAGATGGTCGACAAACCTACGAGCAGTACTTC.

The chain links TRBV5-1 to TRBJ2-7; 10 positions match TRBD2. CDR1 and CDR2 (germline): SGHRS, YFSETQ. The CDR3 covers 15 residues. V was clipped by 0 bases and J by 5 bases; unmatched bases: 5. CDR3 in amino acids: CASSLGLAGEDEQYF. CDR3 bases: TGCGCCAGCAGCTTGGGGCTAGCGGGAGAGGACGAGCAGTACTTC. Full variable domain (missing parts from reference TRBV5-1 and TRBJ2-7): KAGVTQTPRYLIKTRGQQVTLSCSPISGHRSVSWYQQTPGQGLQFLFEYFSETQRNKGNFPGRFSGRQFSNSRSEMNVSTLELGDSALYLCASSLGLAGEDEQYFGPGTRLTVT.

This clone has a single count. This chain links TRBV7-9 with TRBJ2-3, with 15 bases identical to TRBD2. This CDR3 comprises 17 residues. V shed 4 bases, J shed 0 bases, and the junction held 2 bases outside the gene matches. Germline CDR1 is SEHNR and CDR2 is FQNEAQ (reference sequence). The CDR3 protein is CASSWGLAGGSTDTQYF. The CDR3 DNA reads as TGTGCCAGCAGCTGGGGACTAGCGGGGGGAAGCACAGATACGCAGTATTTT.

Note on this clone: Other DNA sequences from this sample encode an identical CDR3 as well. The chain joins TRBV6-5 to TRBJ1-2; no definite D call. The V and J ends lost 0 bases and 1 base respectively, with 6 bases between them. Per the germline V gene, CDR1 is MNHEY and CDR2 is SVGAGI. The CDR3 has 14 residues. CDR3 in DNA: TGTGCCAGCAGTTACTCCGAGGGTAACTATGGCTACACCTTC. It yields the protein CASSYSEGNYGYTF.

As regards this clone: This CDR3 is also generated by other DNA sequences in the sample. The chain uses TRBV9 and TRBJ2-3; D possibly corresponds to TRBD2 (5 bases). V shed 4 bases and J shed 3 bases, with 9 bases lying between them. The CDR3 extends over 13 amino acids. Germline lookup yields CDR1 SGDLS and CDR2 YYNGEE. CDR3 nucleotides: TGTGCCAGCAGCCTATCGGGGACAGATACGCAGTATTTT. Translated: CASSLSGTDTQYF.

This sequence joins TRBV7-9 and TRBJ1-2, with D maybe TRBD1 (5 bases). The CDR3 loop spans 16 amino acids. The germline V gene has CDR1 SEHNR and CDR2 FQNEAQ (reference sequence). V was shortened by 2 bases and J by 2 bases, with 15 bases between the two germline ends. CDR3 DNA: TGTGCCAGCAGCTTAATCGCTCAGGGTACGAACTATGGCTACACCTTC. It codes for CASSLIAQGTNYGYTF.

The chain joins TRBV19 to TRBJ2-3; D may match TRBD1 or TRBD2 (6 bases each). V was clipped by 1 base and J by 5 bases, with 13 bases between them. Germline V lookup: CDR1 LNHDA, CDR2 SQIVND (reference sequence). The CDR3 length is 15 residues. CDR3 DNA sequence: TGTGCCAGTAGTATAGGGTGGGGGGCAGGAGATACGCAGTATTTT. Amino acid sequence: CASSIGWGAGDTQYF.

The V gene is TRBV6-5, the J gene TRBJ1-5, with D possibly being TRBD1 (6 bases). CDR3 size: 15 residues. Looked up from germline, CDR1 is MNHEY and CDR2 is SVGAGI. V lost 2 bases, J lost 2 bases, and 10 bases lay in between. CDR3: CASSYLGARNQPQHF. The CDR3, as DNA: TGTGCCAGCAGTTACCTGGGGGCACGCAATCAGCCCCAGCATTTT.

This sequence joins TRBV25-1 and TRBJ1-6, with TRBD1 as a possible D gene (6 bases). The CDR3 spans 13 residues. The germline gives CDR1 MGHDK, CDR2 SYGVNS. V lost 5 bases and J 8 bases, leaving 10 bases between the germline ends. The DNA for the CDR3 is TGTGCCAGCAGTACACAGGGAGATTCACCCCTCCACTTT. Protein sequence: CASSTQGDSPLHF.

In the case of this clone: The sample contains more than one DNA sequence encoding this CDR3. The rearrangement joins TRBV7-9 to TRBJ2-1, with a possible D match to TRBD2 (6 bases). The CDR3 loop spans 16 amino acids. The V and J ends lost 5 bases and 0 bases respectively, with 14 bases between them. Germline-derived CDR1 and CDR2 are SEHNR and FQNEAQ (reference sequence). CDR3 region: CASSPRDSSSYNEQFF. CDR3 nucleotide sequence: TGTGCCAGCAGCCCAAGGGACTCGAGCTCCTACAATGAGCAGTTCTTC.

The CDR3 DNA reads as TGTGCCAGCAGCACAATCCGAGAGACCCAGTACTTC. Encoded protein: CASSTIRETQYF. The rearrangement links TRBV2 to TRBJ2-5; D gene uncertain. The CDR3 has 12 amino acids. Germline lookup yields CDR1 SNHLY and CDR2 FYNNEI. V was shortened by 6 bases and J by 4 bases, with 9 bases between the two germline ends.

CDR3 sequence (DNA): TGTGCCATCGGACAGGGACTAGATCAGCCCCAGCATTTT. Its translation is CAIGQGLDQPQHF. The chain employs TRBV10-3 and TRBJ1-5; 8 bases agree with TRBD1. Germline V gene lookup returns CDR1 ENHRY and CDR2 SYGVKD. This CDR3 has 13 amino acids. V shed 8 bases and J 5 bases; nucleotides not matched to a gene: 5.

As regards this clone: Other DNA variants within this sample encode the same CDR3. The chain has TRBV19 and TRBJ2-7; 7 nucleotides align to TRBD1. The CDR3 covers 13 residues. Germline-derived CDR1 and CDR2 are LNHDA and SQIVND (reference sequence). V was pared by 5 bases and J by 4 bases, with 5 bases of the junction left unmatched. The CDR3 nucleotides are TGTGCCAGTAGTCCGGCAGGGGGATACGAGCAGTACTTC. Its protein product is CASSPAGGYEQYF.

The chain combines TRBV11-2 with TRBJ2-1, with unresolved D. Germline V lookup: CDR1 SGHAT, CDR2 FQNNGV. V was clipped by 3 bases and J by 0 bases, with 15 bases between them. The CDR3 is 17 residues long. CDR3 bases: TGTGCCAGCAGCTTTATCGGGCCTTTAAGCTCCTACAATGAGCAGTTCTTC. Translated, it gives CASSFIGPLSSYNEQFF.

This clone has just a few counts. The chain couples TRBV7-9 to TRBJ1-2; possibly TRBD1 for D (6 bases). The length of the CDR3 is 15 residues. From germline, CDR1 is SEHNR and CDR2 FQNEAQ (reference sequence). Trimming stripped 2 bases from V and 6 bases from J, with 16 bases between. CDR3 nucleotides: TGTGCCAGCAGCTTACGGGACACAGAATACAATGGCTACACCTTC. Translation: CASSLRDTEYNGYTF.

The chain recombines TRBV4-3 with TRBJ2-3; the D is unclear. This CDR3 contains 15 residues. Germline values: CDR1 LGHNA, CDR2 YSLEER. The V gene lost 0 bases and the J gene lost 2 bases, with 9 bases spanning the gap. CDR3 coding DNA: TGCGCCAGCAGCCAAGAACTTTTGACCACAGATACGCAGTATTTT. This sequence encodes CASSQELLTTDTQYF.

On this clone itself: Other DNA variants within this sample encode the same CDR3. This chain joins TRBV9 and TRBJ2-7; 9 bases agree with TRBD1. Germline CDR1 is SGDLS and CDR2 is YYNGEE. V lost 2 bases, J lost 3 bases, and 0 bases stayed unmatched. The CDR3 is made up of 13 amino acids. The CDR3: CASSVTGGYEQYF. The CDR3 nucleotides read TGTGCCAGCAGCGTGACAGGGGGCTACGAGCAGTACTTC.

This chain uses TRBV6-1 with TRBJ2-7, with D uncertain. Germline CDR1 MNHNS, CDR2 SASEGT. Deletions cut 1 base from V and 0 bases from J, with 7 bases between. This CDR3 has 14 residues. The CDR3 loop is CASSEGPLSYEQYF. The CDR3 bases are TGTGCCAGCAGTGAAGGGCCCCTCTCCTACGAGCAGTACTTC.

With respect to this clone: Other DNA sequences in the sample encode the same CDR3. The V call is TRBV11-2, the J call TRBJ2-7; D is tentatively TRBD1 or TRBD2 (6 bases each). The germline gives CDR1 SGHAT, CDR2 FQNNGV. The CDR3 loop spans 14 amino acids. Trimming cost V 1 base and J 5 bases, with 12 bases left between them. The CDR3 nucleotides read TGTGCCAGCAGCTTAGGAGGAGGGGGGAACGAGCAGTACTTC. As protein: CASSLGGGGNEQYF.

Here the CDR3 reads CASSLRDNDSNYGYTF. For the CDR3, the DNA is TGTGCCAGCAGCTTACGGGACAACGACTCTAACTATGGCTACACCTTC. This sequence joins TRBV7-9 and TRBJ1-2, with D perhaps matching TRBD1 (6 bases). This CDR3 is 16 amino acids long. The V end was cut by 2 bases, the J end by 0 bases, with 13 bases between. From germline, CDR1 is SEHNR and CDR2 FQNEAQ (reference sequence). The entire variable domain, with the rest obtained from reference TRBV7-9 and TRBJ1-2, is as follows: DTGVSQNPRHKITKRGQNVTFRCDPISEHNRLYWYRQTLGQGPEFLTYFQNEAQLEKSRLLSDRFSAERPKGSFSTLEIQRTEQGDSAMYLCASSLRDNDSNYGYTFGSGTRLTVV.

This CDR3 reads CASSFSAGSTLSPNYGYTF. The CDR3 DNA is TGTGCCAGCAGTTTTTCGGCAGGGTCCACACTCAGTCCTAACTATGGCTACACCTTC. The V gene is TRBV28, the J gene TRBJ1-2, with TRBD1 as a possible D gene (5 bases). This CDR3 has 19 amino acids. Trimming cost V 3 bases and J 0 bases, with 23 bases left between them. CDR1 is MDHEN, CDR2 SYDVKM, per germline.

The chain uses TRBV5-6 and TRBJ2-7; TRBD1 matches at 11 bases. With V trimmed by 2 bases and J by 1 base, 5 bases remained unmatched. CDR1 is SGHDT, CDR2 YYEEEE, per germline. The CDR3 totals 16 residues. The CDR3 protein is CASSFGQGALSYEQYF. The CDR3, as DNA: TGTGCCAGCAGCTTTGGACAGGGGGCCCTTTCCTACGAGCAGTACTTC.